The following is a TCR beta chain sequence with its context. Its antigen is undetermined. When replicate PCRs were run on unsorted PBMC, they used approximately 290 ng DNA, some 33,000 T cell genomes. Ten immunoSEQ deep assay plates were used to sequence unsorted PBMC DNA. Profiled with immunoSEQ multiplex PCR; TCRdb holds only in-frame clones, not every one. Among 450,000 to 500,000 clones listed, 70% to 80% were seen once. This sample stems from a study of shared clonotypes between healthy human individuals. Study-level points and caveats: Sampling included only blood; tissue repertoires likely differ.

Healthy and HIV-negative, the adult donors had no recent acute infections or vaccinations. The sequence was collected from a woman aged 40 to 50 in good health. Some clones in this sample may be carry-over from other donors' samples. The sequencing sample was made of PBMCs.

The CDR3 here is CASSVALDRGQDVYGYTF. CDR3 nucleotide sequence: TGTGCCAGCAGCGTAGCTCTGGACAGGGGGCAAGATGTCTATGGCTACACCTTC. V is TRBV9 and J is TRBJ1-2; 11 nucleotides match TRBD1. V shed 0 bases, J shed 4 bases, and the junction held 11 bases outside the gene matches. In germline, CDR1 is SGDLS, CDR2 YYNGEE. The CDR3 runs to 18 residues.